This T cell receptor (beta chain) was profiled in a study of neurological immune-mediated disorders (dated by TCRdb to about 2019). In the study overall: Among the roughly 35 multiple sclerosis patients, approximately 30 had relapsing-remitting MS and 3 had secondary progressive MS. The cohort included approximately 68 subjects: some 15 with HAM/TSP, about 34 with multiple sclerosis, and around 20 healthy controls. Using UMI-based sequencing, the study compared peripheral blood TCR-beta repertoires from patients with HTLV-I-associated myelopathy (HAM/TSP), patients with multiple sclerosis, and healthy controls. Alongside PBMC samples, the set of some 98 TCR-beta libraries contained longitudinal samples, technical triplicates, and paired CD4+ and CD8+ T-cell subsets that had been sorted. The study at large found these results: No identical CDR3 amino acid sequences were shared among expanded clones across subjects, suggesting private TCR-beta repertoires in all groups. In phylogenetic analysis, the repertoires of 18 of 34 MS patients grouped into a cluster of related CDR3 sequences, which suggests a possible signature at the repertoire level. TCR clonal expansion was highest in HAM/TSP patients and lowest in MS patients, with MS patients falling below even healthy controls. No clinical or MRI features were associated with the MS cluster, and the authors said that larger cohorts are needed.

To synthesize cDNA, template-switch 5'RACE was performed with a primer carrying a 10-nucleotide random unique molecular identifier so that each TCR transcript was tagged. Every sequencing run covered 15-18 subjects and yielded more than 180 million TCR-beta sequences. The RNeasy kit was used for extraction of total RNA. Using the KAPA Real-time Library Amplification kit, TCR-beta VDJ regions were amplified with primers for the TCR constant region and the 5'RACE anchor. Sample indexes and Illumina adaptors were added in a first PCR, after which library yield was increased in a second PCR. After Ampure bead purification, the TCR product of roughly 650 bp was size-selected on a 2% E-gel SizeSelection system. Before pooling, libraries had their quality checked on a Bioanalyzer, their concentration measured with Qubit, and their quantity determined with the Kapa Library Quantification kit. An Illumina HiSeq 2500 was used to sequence the libraries paired-end at 2 x 150 bp. To increase sequence diversity, roughly 24-32% phiX was spiked into each library pool. For the original study's pipeline: Quality-filtered reads were processed with the UMI-based MiGEC pipeline, which removed over 80% of raw TCR sequences during error correction. VDJ genes were aligned to IMGT germline references, and each clonotype was defined by a unique CDR3 amino acid sequence together with V-J genes. Clonal expansion, Shannon diversity and CDR3 relatedness (CalcPairwiseDistances, ClusterSamples) were evaluated with VDJtools, and phylogenetic trees were built with CLCbio workbench. Clones with at least 8 unique UMIs were defined as expanded, with this threshold being based on coefficient-of-variation modelling across technical triplicates. Starting from the raw public reads, TCRdb applied fastp trimming at Q25, assembled clones with MiXCR and retained in-frame beta chains. Each CDR3 protein gets just one entry, which takes the most common genes and DNA from the rows behind it. TCRdb's processing, not the authors' own work, is the source of the V and J calls. The sample profile shows about 55,000 distinct CDR3 sequences; 3% to 4% of them were found once. The ten largest clonotypes hold 1.9% of the sample.

This clonotype was seen ten or more times. Its antigen is still unknown. No base quality values were provided; no much bigger clone lies one nucleotide off. From the cysteine through the phenylalanine, the CDR3 covers 15 amino acids. CDR3 DNA only is kept here, 45 bases in frame from base 1. V lost 5 bases and J lost 6 bases; the stretch between them is 19 bases long. Sequences SGHTA (CDR1) and FQGNSA (CDR2) are obtained from the germline V gene. Sorted-subset TCR libraries were prepared from around 1 million sorted CD4+ or CD8+ T cells. Multiple sclerosis patients were enrolled in a US clinical protocol under which disease progression was evaluated by magnetic resonance imaging. Peripheral blood underwent Ficoll-Hypaque density gradient centrifugation to isolate PBMCs, which were then cryopreserved in liquid nitrogen. Paired sorted CD4+ and CD8+ subsets came from healthy controls, HAM/TSP patients and MS patients.

Sequencing was carried out using CD4+ T cells from blood. The sequence links TRBV7-2 to TRBJ1-2, with the D gene not confidently named. The TCR sequence derives from a woman aged 40 to 50 with multiple sclerosis. The sequenced DNA is TGTGCCAGCAGCCCCGGCCGGACGTCTGTACATGGCTACACCTTC. This yields the protein CASSPGRTSVHGYTF.